These 10 T cell receptor beta chains came from one sample sequenced in a study of T cell responses to AZD1222 COVID-19 vaccine. Assay: immunoSEQ multiplex PCR; the TCRdb copy retains only in-frame clones and omits some. The sample contains 65,000 to 85,000 clones, 80% to 90% of which appear only once. Sequences were derived from peripheral blood, sampled on day 0 of AZD1222 vaccination. The receptors here all came from an adult in good health.

This chain links TRBV30 with TRBJ1-4, with TRBD1 as a possible D gene (5 bases). CDR3 length: 13 amino acids. Trimming took off 5 bases at V and 5 bases at J, with 12 bases between the two ends. Per germline, CDR1 GTSNPN and CDR2 SVGIG (reference sequence). The CDR3 nucleotides are TGTGCCTGGGCGGGGCTAGAAAATGAAAAACTGTTTTTT. Its translation: CAWAGLENEKLFF.

The chain couples TRBV2 to TRBJ2-7; TRBD1 agrees at 7 bases. The CDR3 length is 15 residues. With V trimmed by 6 bases and J by 1 base, 9 bases remained unmatched. Per the germline V gene, CDR1 is SNHLY and CDR2 is FYNNEI. CDR3 coding DNA: TGTGCCAGCAGGGAACAGGGGACCGGTTCCTACGAGCAGTACTTC. It is translated as CASREQGTGSYEQYF.

The CDR3 is CATSGGGSVYGYTF. DNA for the CDR3: TGTGCCACCAGTGGGGGCGGGTCCGTCTATGGCTACACCTTC. This chain joins TRBV15 and TRBJ1-2; D may be TRBD1 (6 bases). The V end lost 6 bases, the J end lost 4 bases, and 15 bases lay between the germline ends. CDR3 length equals 14 residues. From germline, CDR1 is LNHNV and CDR2 YYDKDF (reference sequence).

The V and J genes are TRBV7-6 and TRBJ1-1; D unclear. V dropped 5 bases and J dropped 4 bases, with 11 bases sitting between them. The germline V gene has CDR1 SGHVS and CDR2 FNYEAQ. This CDR3 region has 13 residues. The DNA for the CDR3 is TGTGCCAGCAGCGCCGAGGTGGGCACTGAAGCTTTCTTT. It specifies CASSAEVGTEAFF.

The V call is TRBV6-5, the J call TRBJ1-1; perhaps TRBD1 as D (6 bases). CDR1 and CDR2 (germline): MNHEY, SVGAGI. This CDR3 is 13 amino acids long. V was pared by 2 bases and J by 6 bases, with 10 bases between. CDR3 residues: CASSYKGGPEAFF. The CDR3 DNA reads as TGTGCCAGCAGTTACAAGGGGGGTCCTGAAGCTTTCTTT.

CDR3 sequence: CASSFWNTEAFF. The CDR3 coding sequence is TGTGCCAGCAGTTTTTGGAACACTGAAGCTTTCTTT. The chain employs TRBV28 and TRBJ1-1, with D uncertain. The length of the CDR3 is 12 residues. Trimming removed 3 bases at V and 1 base at J, with 3 bases between. Germline CDR1 reads MDHEN; CDR2 reads SYDVKM.

The chain combines TRBV6-4 with TRBJ2-6, with D possibly called TRBD1 or TRBD2 (5 bases each). From germline, CDR1 is MRHNA and CDR2 SNTAGT. This CDR3 spans 18 amino acids. V shed 6 bases and J shed 1 base, with 19 bases lying between them. In DNA, the CDR3 is TGTGCCAGCAGGAGGGACCCATTACCAATTTCTGGGGCCAACGTCCTGACTTTC. This sequence encodes CASRRDPLPISGANVLTF.

J is TRBJ1-5 and V is TRBV5-5; D remains ambiguous. Germline lookup yields CDR1 SGHKS and CDR2 YYEKEE (reference sequence). This CDR3 has 14 amino acids. Trimming cost V 0 bases and J 0 bases, with 4 bases left between them. CDR3 region: CASSLEHSNQPQHF. The DNA for the CDR3 is TGTGCCAGCAGCTTGGAACATAGCAATCAGCCCCAGCATTTT.

V is TRBV28 and J is TRBJ2-7; D remains ambiguous. The CDR3 totals 15 residues. Trimming took 6 bases from V and 4 from J, leaving 19 bases between them. Germline loops: CDR1 MDHEN, CDR2 SYDVKM. CDR3 region: CASSYDRTGDYEQYF. The CDR3 region has the DNA TGTGCCAGCAGCTATGACCGAACTGGCGATTACGAGCAGTACTTC. Combining the CDR3 with reference TRBV28 and TRBJ2-7 gives the whole variable domain DVKVTQSSRYLVKRTGEKVFLECVQDMDHENMFWYRQDPGLGLRLIYFSYDVKMKEKGDIPEGYSVSREKKERFSLILESASTNQTSMYLCASSYDRTGDYEQYFGPGTRLTVT.

The chain has TRBV19 and TRBJ1-5, with D uncertain. CDR1 is LNHDA, CDR2 SQIVND, per germline (reference sequence). Deletions cut 5 bases from V and 7 bases from J, with 18 bases between. This CDR3 region has 15 residues. CDR3 loop: CASSPIGAAGQPQHF. The DNA of the CDR3 is TGTGCCAGTAGTCCTATCGGAGCGGCGGGCCAGCCCCAGCATTTT. Full variable domain (remainder filled in from reference TRBV19 and TRBJ1-5): DGGITQSPKYLFRKEGQNVTLSCEQNLNHDAMYWYRQDPGQGLRLIYYSQIVNDFQKGDIAEGYSVSREKKESFPLTVTSAQKNPTAFYLCASSPIGAAGQPQHFGDGTRLSIL.